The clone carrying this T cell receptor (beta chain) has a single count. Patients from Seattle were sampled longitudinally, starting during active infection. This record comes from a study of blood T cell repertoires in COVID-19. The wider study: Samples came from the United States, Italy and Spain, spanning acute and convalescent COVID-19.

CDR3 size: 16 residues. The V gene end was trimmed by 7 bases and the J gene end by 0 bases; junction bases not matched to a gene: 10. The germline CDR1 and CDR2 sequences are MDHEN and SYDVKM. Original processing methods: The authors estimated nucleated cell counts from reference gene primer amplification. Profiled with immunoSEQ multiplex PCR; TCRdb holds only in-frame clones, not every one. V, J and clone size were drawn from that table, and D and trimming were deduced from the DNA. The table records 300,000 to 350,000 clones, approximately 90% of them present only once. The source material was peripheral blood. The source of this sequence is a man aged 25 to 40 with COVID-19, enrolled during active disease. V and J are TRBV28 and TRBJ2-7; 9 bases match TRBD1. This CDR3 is CASTPSGTGSSYEQYF. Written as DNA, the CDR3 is TGTGCCAGCACTCCTTCCGGGACAGGGAGCTCCTACGAGCAGTACTTC.